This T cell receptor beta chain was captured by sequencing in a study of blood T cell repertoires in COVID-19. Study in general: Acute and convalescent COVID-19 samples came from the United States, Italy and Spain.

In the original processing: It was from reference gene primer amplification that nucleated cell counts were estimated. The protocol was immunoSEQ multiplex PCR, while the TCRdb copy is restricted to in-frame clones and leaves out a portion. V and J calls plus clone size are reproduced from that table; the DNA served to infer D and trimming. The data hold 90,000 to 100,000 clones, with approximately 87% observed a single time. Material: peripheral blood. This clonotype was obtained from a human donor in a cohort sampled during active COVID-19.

For the CDR3, the DNA is TGTGCCAGCAGTTACTTGGGACTAGCGGGAGAGACCCAGTACTTC. This codes for CASSYLGLAGETQYF. The chain links TRBV6-5 to TRBJ2-5; 12 nucleotides match TRBD2. Trimming at V came to 1 base and at J to 4 bases, leaving 1 base not matched to a gene. Germline V gene lookup returns CDR1 MNHEY and CDR2 SVGAGI. The CDR3 is 15 residues long.